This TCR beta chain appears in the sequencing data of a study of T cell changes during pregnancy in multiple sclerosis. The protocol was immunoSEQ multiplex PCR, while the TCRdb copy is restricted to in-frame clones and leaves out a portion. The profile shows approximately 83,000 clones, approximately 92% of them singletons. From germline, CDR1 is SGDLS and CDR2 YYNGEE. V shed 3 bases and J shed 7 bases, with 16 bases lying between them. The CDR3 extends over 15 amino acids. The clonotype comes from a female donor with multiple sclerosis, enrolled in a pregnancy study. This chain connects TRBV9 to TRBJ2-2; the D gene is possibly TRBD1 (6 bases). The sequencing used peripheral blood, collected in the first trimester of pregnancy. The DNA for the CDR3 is TGTGCCAGCAGCGCCCTGGGGGCTGGGGGCGGGGAGCTGTTTTTT. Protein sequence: CASSALGAGGGELFF.